Presented here are 30 T cell receptor beta chains from one specimen sequenced in a study of brain T cells in children with intractable seizures. Profiled with immunoSEQ multiplex PCR; TCRdb holds only in-frame clones, not every one. Counted here are fewer than 25,000 clones, approximately 94% occurring once; the ten biggest clones make up 5% to 7%. The sample here was peripheral blood, taken at surgery. These receptors were collected from a boy aged 5-17 years with focal cortical dysplasia and intractable seizures.

V and J are TRBV3-1 (or the pseudogene TRBV3-2) and TRBJ2-5; D gene uncertain. The CDR3 is 13 amino acids. Trimming shortened V by 1 base and J by 6 bases, and 9 bases separated the two germline ends. The germline V gene has CDR1 LGHDT and CDR2 YNNKEL (reference sequence). The CDR3 spells CASSQVILKTQYF. The CDR3 coding sequence is TGTGCCAGCAGCCAAGTGATTCTAAAGACCCAGTACTTC.

The chain is built from TRBV10-3 and TRBJ2-3; tentatively, D is TRBD1 (5 bases). The CDR3 totals 16 residues. Germline V gene sequence: CDR1 ENHRY, CDR2 SYGVKD. The V gene lost 2 bases and the J gene lost 3 bases, with 15 bases spanning the gap. The CDR3 DNA is TGTGCCATCAGTGAGGCCGAAGCAGGGTTGACAGATACGCAGTATTTT. It codes for CAISEAEAGLTDTQYF.

The gene calls are TRBV11-3 and TRBJ2-7; D is unresolved. In germline, CDR1 is SGHNT, CDR2 YENEEA. The germline V and J ends were trimmed by 2 bases and 6 bases, with 8 bases remaining between them. The CDR3 loop spans 12 amino acids. This chain's CDR3 is CASSLPGVEQYV. The CDR3 DNA reads as TGTGCCAGCAGCTTACCGGGCGTCGAGCAGTACGTC.

This chain links TRBV7-9 with TRBJ1-3, with a possible D match to TRBD1 (6 bases). Germline V gene data show CDR1 as SEHNR and CDR2 as FQNEAQ (reference sequence). This CDR3 has 16 amino acids. Trimming shortened V by 5 bases and J by 4 bases, and 18 bases separated the two germline ends. CDR3 coding DNA: TGTGCCAGCAGCCAACCCGGACAGCTACGAGGAAACACCATATATTTT. It is translated as CASSQPGQLRGNTIYF.

The rearrangement uses TRBV3-1 (or the pseudogene TRBV3-2) and TRBJ2-7; weak D call: TRBD1 (6 bases). The CDR3 has 17 residues. V dropped 0 bases and J dropped 0 bases, with 15 bases sitting between them. Germline V lookup: CDR1 LGHDT, CDR2 YNNKEL (reference sequence). CDR3 residues: CASSQERVGGNSYEQYF. CDR3 coding DNA: TGTGCCAGCAGCCAAGAAAGGGTAGGGGGTAACTCCTACGAGCAGTACTTC.

This clone was picked up a small number of times. This chain connects TRBV15 to TRBJ1-3; 8 nucleotides align to TRBD1. CDR1 and CDR2 from the germline V gene are LNHNV and YYDKDF (reference sequence). CDR3 length: 16 residues. The V gene end was trimmed by 1 base and the J gene end by 3 bases; junction bases not matched to a gene: 5. The CDR3 here is CATSRALDRVGNTIYF. The CDR3 DNA reads as TGTGCCACCAGCAGAGCTTTGGACAGGGTTGGAAACACCATATATTTT.

The chain carries TRBV21-1 and TRBJ2-3; the table's TRBD1 call for D was not verified on the DNA. TRBV21-1 is classified as a pseudogene. CDR3 size: 18 residues. CDR3 nucleotide sequence: TGTGCCAGCAGCGCCTTGGGGACAGGGAGACCCAGAACAGATACGCAGTATTTT. Protein: CASSALGTGRPRTDTQYF.

This chain uses TRBV18 with TRBJ1-1; 7 bases map to TRBD1. Germline-derived CDR1 and CDR2 are KGHSH and LQKENI. The CDR3 covers 15 residues. J lost 1 base, V lost 4 bases, and 6 bases had no gene match. The CDR3 loop reads CASSLPGQTNTEAFF. In nucleotides, the CDR3 is TGTGCCAGCTCACTACCGGGACAGACGAACACTGAAGCTTTCTTT.

The rearrangement joins TRBV6-1 to TRBJ1-4; TRBD1 matches 9 bases. Per germline, CDR1 MNHNS and CDR2 SASEGT. V shed 1 base and J 7 bases; nucleotides not matched to a gene: 1. This CDR3 comprises 14 residues. The CDR3 bases are TGTGCCAGCAGTGAAGGGACAGGGGTTGAAAAACTGTTTTTT. Translating gives CASSEGTGVEKLFF.

This clone was detected once. The CDR3 here is CASSLEPRDRGGHGYTF. DNA for the CDR3: TGTGCCAGCAGCTTAGAACCCCGGGACAGGGGAGGTCATGGCTACACCTTC. V usage is TRBV7-6 and J usage is TRBJ1-2, with 10 bases aligning to TRBD1. CDR1 is SGHVS and CDR2 is FNYEAQ in the germline V gene. This CDR3 region has 17 residues. The J segment lost 6 bases and the V segment lost 1 base, leaving 11 bases of the junction unmatched.

V usage is TRBV9 and J usage is TRBJ1-1, with D maybe TRBD1 (6 bases). CDR3 length: 17 residues. Looked up from germline, CDR1 is SGDLS and CDR2 is YYNGEE. The V and J ends lost 4 bases and 0 bases respectively, with 19 bases between them. Here the CDR3 DNA reads TGTGCCAGCAGCCCCCCGCCAGGGGAAGGAGTGAACACTGAAGCTTTCTTT. It translates to CASSPPPGEGVNTEAFF.

This clone was found a few times. The chain is built from TRBV5-1 and TRBJ2-1; 8 positions match TRBD2. The germline V gene has CDR1 SGHRS and CDR2 YFSETQ. The J segment lost 3 bases and the V segment lost 0 bases, leaving 5 bases of the junction unmatched. The CDR3 totals 16 residues. CDR3: CASSLELAVHYNEQFF. The CDR3 DNA is TGCGCCAGCAGCTTGGAACTAGCGGTTCACTACAATGAGCAGTTCTTC.

The chain is built from TRBV11-2 and TRBJ1-1; D is uncertain. From germline, CDR1 is SGHAT and CDR2 FQNNGV. This CDR3 spans 10 amino acids. Trimming shortened V by 1 base and J by 8 bases, and 2 bases separated the two germline ends. The DNA for the CDR3 is TGTGCCAGCAGCTTAGCGGAAGCTTTCTTT. Translating gives CASSLAEAFF.

V usage is TRBV7-3 and J usage is TRBJ2-1; D may be TRBD1 or TRBD2 (5 bases each). Germline V gene lookup returns CDR1 SGHTA and CDR2 FQGTGA. V was shortened by 5 bases and J by 6 bases, with 20 bases between the two germline ends. CDR3 length equals 16 residues. CDR3 nucleotides: TGTGCCAGCAGCACTTTTGGGGGTGGAGCCCGCAATGAGCAGTTCTTC. This encodes CASSTFGGGARNEQFF.

This chain links TRBV19 with TRBJ2-7, with TRBD1 identical over 8 bases. The CDR3 length is 16 residues. V lost 4 bases and J lost 4; bases outside the gene matches: 12. CDR1 and CDR2 from the germline V gene are LNHDA and SQIVND (reference sequence). Written as DNA, the CDR3 is TGTGCCAGTAGTAAAGGGACAGGCCTTTCCCTATACGAGCAGTACGTC. It translates to CASSKGTGLSLYEQYV.

This sequence joins TRBV11-2 and TRBJ2-2; D gene ambiguous. The germline gives CDR1 SGHAT, CDR2 FQNNGV. The length of the CDR3 is 15 residues. The V end was cut by 5 bases, the J end by 1 base, with 11 bases between. CDR3 protein: CASSPAPRNTGELFF. Written as DNA, the CDR3 is TGTGCCAGCAGCCCGGCCCCCCGGAACACCGGGGAGCTGTTTTTT.

The chain links TRBV7-3 to TRBJ2-1; possible D gene TRBD2, 6 bases. V lost 2 bases and J 6 bases, leaving 11 bases between the germline ends. CDR1 is SGHTA and CDR2 is FQGTGA in the germline V gene. CDR3 length: 14 residues. CDR3 residues: CASSLGLGGNEQFF. The CDR3 region has the DNA TGTGCCAGCAGCTTAGGGCTCGGGGGCAATGAGCAGTTCTTC.

The chain uses TRBV6-2 or TRBV6-3 and TRBJ1-5; 7 nucleotides match TRBD1. The CDR3 is 14 residues long. CDR1 is MNHEY, CDR2 SVGEGT, per germline. With 4 bases clipped from V and 7 bases from J, the junction kept 7 bases outside the gene matches. This chain's CDR3 is CASSSNRGGQPQHF. Here the CDR3 DNA reads TGTGCCAGCAGTTCCAACAGGGGCGGGCAGCCCCAGCATTTT.

This chain joins TRBV9 and TRBJ2-7; D is uncertain. Germline loops: CDR1 SGDLS, CDR2 YYNGEE. Trimming took 0 bases from V and 2 from J, leaving 6 bases between them. The CDR3 contains 13 residues. This CDR3 is CASSVDDTYEQYF. CDR3 bases: TGTGCCAGCAGCGTAGATGACACCTACGAGCAGTACTTC.

The chain couples TRBV5-4 to TRBJ2-7; D is possibly TRBD2 (6 bases). V dropped 0 bases and J dropped 6 bases, with 7 bases sitting between them. This CDR3 has 12 residues. Germline loops: CDR1 SGHNT, CDR2 YYREEE (reference sequence). The CDR3 is CASSLEGGEQYF. In DNA, the CDR3 is TGTGCCAGCAGCTTGGAGGGAGGCGAGCAGTACTTC.

This clone was detected once. The chain recombines TRBV6-1 with TRBJ2-3; 7 nucleotides agree with TRBD2. Trimming took 2 bases from V and 5 from J; bases not matched to a gene: 7. The CDR3 spans 15 residues. Germline CDR1 is MNHNS and CDR2 is SASEGT. CDR3 DNA sequence: TGTGCCAGCAGTGAACTTGCGGGGGATAGAGATACGCAGTATTTT. Amino acid sequence: CASSELAGDRDTQYF.

The gene calls are TRBV2 and TRBJ1-4; D is uncertain. The ends were cut back, 7 bases at V and 7 bases at J, with 19 bases in the middle. The CDR3 runs to 15 residues. Germline CDR1 is SNHLY and CDR2 is FYNNEI. CDR3 sequence reads: CASTRHFPSGEKLFF. The DNA for the CDR3 is TGTGCCAGCACAAGACATTTCCCCAGCGGTGAAAAACTGTTTTTT.

The chain recombines TRBV11-2 with TRBJ2-7, with D tentatively TRBD2 (6 bases). CDR1 and CDR2 from the germline V gene are SGHAT and FQNNGV. Between the trimmed V and J ends, which lost 6 bases and 9 bases, there was a span of 18 bases. The CDR3 loop spans 13 amino acids. The CDR3 is CASSPSKSGGQYV. CDR3 in DNA: TGTGCCAGCAGTCCCTCTAAGTCCGGGGGGCAGTACGTC.

The rearrangement links TRBV11-3 to TRBJ2-7, with 8 positions matching TRBD2. V gave up 5 bases and J gave up 4 bases; unmatched junction bases: 13. Germline lookup yields CDR1 SGHNT and CDR2 YENEEA. The CDR3 extends over 16 amino acids. The DNA of the CDR3 is TGTGCCAGCAGCCAGCTTACCCGGGAGGGCCCATACGAGCAGTACGTC. Residues: CASSQLTREGPYEQYV.

This chain links TRBV9 with TRBJ1-2; no clear D gene. Germline V gives CDR1 SGDLS, CDR2 YYNGEE. The CDR3 covers 14 residues. Between the trimmed V and J ends, which lost 1 base and 2 bases, there was a span of 9 bases. The CDR3 loop reads CASSVSQGNYGYTF. The CDR3 DNA reads TGTGCCAGCAGCGTATCACAAGGGAACTATGGCTACACCTTC.

The table lists this clone with a count of one. The chain couples TRBV19 to TRBJ2-5; tentatively, D is TRBD1 or TRBD2 (6 bases each). The germline V gene encodes CDR1 LNHDA and CDR2 SQIVND (reference sequence). Trimming pared 4 bases from V and 2 bases from J, leaving 14 bases between. The CDR3 sequence is 15 residues long. CDR3 sequence: CASSNRGRRQETQYF. CDR3 nucleotide sequence: TGTGCCAGTAGTAACCGGGGGCGCAGGCAAGAGACCCAGTACTTC.

The gene calls are TRBV30 and TRBJ1-6; a weak D match, TRBD1 (6 bases). The CDR3 length is 15 residues. The V end was cut by 0 bases, the J end by 9 bases, with 15 bases between. In germline, CDR1 is GTSNPN, CDR2 SVGIG (reference sequence). CDR3 amino acids: CAWSVKLGAGSPLHF. CDR3 nucleotide sequence: TGTGCCTGGAGTGTAAAGTTGGGGGCAGGTTCACCCCTCCACTTT. Drawing the rest from reference TRBV30 and TRBJ1-6, the complete variable domain is SQTIHQWPATLVQPVGSPLSLECTVEGTSNPNLYWYRQAAGRGLQLLFYSVGIGQISSEVPQNLSASRPQDRQFILSSKKLLLSDSGFYLCAWSVKLGAGSPLHFGNGTRLTVT.

V is TRBV30 and J is TRBJ2-2, with 9 positions matching TRBD1. The CDR3 has 15 residues. Germline values: CDR1 GTSNPN, CDR2 SVGIG (reference sequence). V dropped 0 bases and J dropped 7; count of bases not matched to a gene: 6. CDR3 sequence reads: CAWSVGGQGHGELFF. CDR3 DNA sequence: TGTGCCTGGAGTGTAGGTGGACAGGGGCACGGGGAGCTGTTTTTT.

Here the CDR3 DNA reads TGCGCCAGCAGCCAAGTGAAGGGTAACCCCGGGGAGCTGTTTTTT. This sequence encodes CASSQVKGNPGELFF. The chain links TRBV4-1 to TRBJ2-2; the D is unclear. V was clipped by 1 base and J by 6 bases, with 12 bases between them. Germline CDR1 and CDR2: MGHRA and YSYEKL. The CDR3 is 15 amino acids.

The gene calls are TRBV13 and TRBJ1-2, with D perhaps matching TRBD1 (5 bases). This CDR3 is 14 amino acids long. V was shortened by 1 base and J by 8 bases, with 14 bases between the two germline ends. The germline gives CDR1 PRHDT, CDR2 FYEKMQ (reference sequence). CDR3 sequence: CASSLESREGGYTF. In DNA form, the CDR3 reads TGTGCCAGCAGCTTAGAAAGCAGGGAGGGAGGCTACACCTTC.